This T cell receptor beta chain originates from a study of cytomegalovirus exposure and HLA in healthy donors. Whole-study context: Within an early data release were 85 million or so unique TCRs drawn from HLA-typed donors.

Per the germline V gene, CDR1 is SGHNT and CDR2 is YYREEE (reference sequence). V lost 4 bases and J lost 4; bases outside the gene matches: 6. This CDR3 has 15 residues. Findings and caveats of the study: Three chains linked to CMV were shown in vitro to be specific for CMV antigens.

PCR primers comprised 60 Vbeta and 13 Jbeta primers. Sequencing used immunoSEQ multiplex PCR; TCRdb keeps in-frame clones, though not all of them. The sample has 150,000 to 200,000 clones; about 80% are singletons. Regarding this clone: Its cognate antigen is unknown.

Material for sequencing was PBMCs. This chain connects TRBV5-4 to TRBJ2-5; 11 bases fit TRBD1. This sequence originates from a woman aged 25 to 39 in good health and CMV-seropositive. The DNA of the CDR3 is TGTGCCAGCAGCCTCTCGGGACAGGGGGGAGAGACCCAGTACTTC. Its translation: CASSLSGQGGETQYF. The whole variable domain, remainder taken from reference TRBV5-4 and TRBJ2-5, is ETGVTQSPTHLIKTRGQQVTLRCSSQSGHNTVSWYQQALGQGPQFIFQYYREEENGRGNFPPRFSGLQFPNYSSELNVNALELDDSALYLCASSLSGQGGETQYFGPGTRLLVL.